The 14 T cell receptor beta chains below were found in one sample sequenced in a study of cytomegalovirus exposure and HLA in healthy donors. Some clones are missing from TCRdb's copy, which holds only in-frame ones; the method was immunoSEQ multiplex PCR. Of 100,000 to 150,000 clones listed, approximately 92% are singletons. Sequenced material: PBMCs. The receptors originated from a woman aged 18-29 years in good health and CMV-seronegative.

The chain couples TRBV5-1 to TRBJ2-4; D is uncertain. CDR1 is SGHRS and CDR2 is YFSETQ in the germline V gene. CDR3 length: 14 residues. The ends were cut back, 0 bases at V and 0 bases at J, with 4 bases in the middle. The CDR3: CASSLDLAKNIQYF. The CDR3 DNA follows: TGCGCCAGCAGCTTGGATCTAGCCAAAAACATTCAGTACTTC.

V and J are TRBV10-2 and TRBJ2-1; 10 nucleotides line up with TRBD2. Germline V CDR1 and CDR2: WSHSY, SAAADI. Unmatched junction bases numbered 2, after V lost 5 bases and J lost 4 bases. The CDR3 sequence is 14 residues long. Written as DNA, the CDR3 is TGCGCCAGCAGTAGTAGCGGGGGGTACAATGAGCAGTTCTTC. The encoded protein is CASSSSGGYNEQFF.

The chain combines TRBV19 with TRBJ1-5; D unclear. Germline CDR1 and CDR2: LNHDA and SQIVND (reference sequence). V was pared by 6 bases and J by 4 bases, with 16 bases between. The CDR3 contains 15 residues. CDR3 nucleotide sequence: TGTGCCAGTAGGGTTGGCCGCCTTTCGAATCAGCCCCAGCATTTT. Protein sequence: CASRVGRLSNQPQHF.

The genes are TRBV4-2 and TRBJ2-5, with D unclear. This CDR3 contains 15 residues. The germline gives CDR1 LGHNA, CDR2 YNFKEQ. V shed 0 bases and J shed 3 bases, with 11 bases lying between them. Here the CDR3 reads CASSQDLGRKETQYF. DNA for the CDR3: TGTGCCAGCAGCCAAGATCTCGGCAGGAAAGAGACCCAGTACTTC.

V is TRBV5-1 and J is TRBJ2-2; a possible D gene is TRBD1 (5 bases). Trimming removed 5 bases from V and 6 bases from J, with 11 bases in between. This CDR3 is 13 amino acids long. Looked up from germline, CDR1 is SGHRS and CDR2 is YFSETQ. This CDR3 reads CASRPAGSGELFF. In DNA form, the CDR3 reads TGCGCCAGCAGACCTGCAGGGTCCGGGGAGCTGTTTTTT. The entire variable domain, with the rest obtained from reference TRBV5-1 and TRBJ2-2, is as follows: KAGVTQTPRYLIKTRGQQVTLSCSPISGHRSVSWYQQTPGQGLQFLFEYFSETQRNKGNFPGRFSGRQFSNSRSEMNVSTLELGDSALYLCASRPAGSGELFFGEGSRLTVL.

The chain carries TRBV11-3 and TRBJ2-2, with 10 bases matching TRBD1. The germline gives CDR1 SGHNT, CDR2 YENEEA. Trimming took 4 bases from V and 5 from J; bases not matched to a gene: 7. This CDR3 region has 16 residues. The CDR3 loop is CASSSGQGLSTGELFF. The CDR3 DNA reads TGTGCCAGCAGCTCGGGACAGGGGTTGAGTACCGGGGAGCTGTTTTTT.

The gene calls are TRBV18 and TRBJ2-7; weak D call: TRBD1 (6 bases). Germline CDR1 reads KGHSH; CDR2 reads LQKENI. The CDR3 totals 12 residues. V lost 10 bases, J lost 1 base, and 11 bases lay in between. CDR3 in amino acids: CATTDSSYEQYF. DNA for the CDR3: TGTGCCACCACGGACAGTTCCTACGAGCAGTACTTC.

The J gene is TRBJ1-1, the V gene TRBV9; D might be TRBD1 (5 bases). The CDR3 has 12 amino acids. Germline V lookup: CDR1 SGDLS, CDR2 YYNGEE. Trimming stripped 4 bases from V and 7 bases from J, with 11 bases between. CDR3: CASSSSGDEAFF. CDR3 in DNA: TGTGCCAGCAGCTCCTCGGGGGATGAAGCTTTCTTT.

The chain recombines TRBV5-6 with TRBJ2-5; no firm D call. Germline loops: CDR1 SGHDT, CDR2 YYEEEE. V gave up 4 bases and J gave up 5 bases, with 18 bases separating them. The CDR3 is 15 residues long. Here the CDR3 reads CASSPGFGQRETQYF. DNA for the CDR3: TGTGCCAGCAGCCCCGGGTTTGGCCAGAGGGAGACCCAGTACTTC. The variable domain in full, completed from reference TRBV5-6 and TRBJ2-5, reads DAGVTQSPTHLIKTRGQQVTLRCSPKSGHDTVSWYQQALGQGPQFIFQYYEEEERQRGNFPDRFSGHQFPNYSSELNVNALLLGDSALYLCASSPGFGQRETQYFGPGTRLLVL.

By its share, this clone is medium-sized. The rearrangement joins TRBV7-2 to TRBJ2-5; D possibly corresponds to TRBD2 (5 bases). Germline lookup yields CDR1 SGHTA and CDR2 FQGNSA. The CDR3 runs 12 residues. Trimming removed 3 bases from V and 7 bases from J, with 9 bases in between. CDR3 amino acids: CASSFGVGTQYF. The DNA of the CDR3 is TGTGCCAGCAGCTTCGGGGTGGGGACCCAGTACTTC.

The chain links TRBV6-1 to TRBJ2-7; possible D gene TRBD1, 7 bases. The length of the CDR3 is 15 residues. Trimming removed 6 bases from V and 4 bases from J, with 19 bases in between. Germline loops: CDR1 MNHNS, CDR2 SASEGT. CDR3 nucleotides: TGTGCCAGCAGGGAGGAGGTCAGGGGGGTGTACGAGCAGTACTTC. This sequence encodes CASREEVRGVYEQYF.

This chain links TRBV6-1 with TRBJ1-5, with D unclear. This CDR3 contains 15 residues. The germline CDR1 and CDR2 sequences are MNHNS and SASEGT. The V and J ends lost 1 base and 4 bases respectively, with 11 bases between them. The CDR3 region is CASSEGVGLNQPQHF. CDR3 in DNA: TGTGCCAGCAGTGAAGGGGTCGGGTTAAATCAGCCCCAGCATTTT.

The V call is TRBV5-1, the J call TRBJ1-2; D unclear. The germline V gene encodes CDR1 SGHRS and CDR2 YFSETQ. This CDR3 is 13 amino acids long. V was trimmed by 0 bases and J by 2 bases, leaving 5 bases between them. This CDR3 reads CASSLDTNYGYTF. CDR3 bases: TGCGCCAGCAGCTTGGACACAAACTATGGCTACACCTTC.

The chain is built from TRBV5-4 and TRBJ1-6, with TRBD1 matching 8 bases. V was pared by 4 bases and J by 7 bases, with 16 bases of the junction left unmatched. Germline CDR1 and CDR2: SGHNT and YYREEE (reference sequence). The CDR3 runs 18 residues. This CDR3 reads CASSPGAPQGVENSPLHF. CDR3 sequence (DNA): TGTGCCAGCAGCCCCGGGGCCCCACAGGGGGTGGAAAATTCACCCCTCCACTTT.